This T cell receptor (beta chain) was profiled in a study of T cells after yellow fever vaccination. As concerns this clonotype: Antigen: not known.

This CDR3 is 15 amino acids long. V dropped 5 bases and J dropped 0; count of bases not matched to a gene: 5. From germline, CDR1 is SNHLY and CDR2 FYNNEI. Overall study findings and caveats: The secondary T-cell response peaked on day 5, not day 15, but was weaker. The CD4 and CD8 compartments had a small share of their clonotypes in common. At around 95% for CD4 and 70% to 90% for CD8, most primary-vaccination clones showed up again after the booster.

TCR cDNA, made by 5'RACE template switching, carried an added universal primer site and UMIs. TCRdb ran MiXCR on the 5' RACE reads and lists one entry per CDR3 protein. In the table there are roughly 300,000 distinct CDR3 sequences, about 6.6% of which are singletons. This TCR derives from a man aged 18 to 30 who received the YFV17D yellow fever vaccine. The sample in question was PBMCs, obtained 35 to 50 days after the first yellow fever vaccination. The chain couples TRBV2 to TRBJ2-3; 7 nucleotides agree with TRBD2. The DNA for the CDR3 is TGTGCCAGCAGTCCTGAGCGGGGCAGCACAGATACGCAGTATTTT. This gives the protein CASSPERGSTDTQYF.